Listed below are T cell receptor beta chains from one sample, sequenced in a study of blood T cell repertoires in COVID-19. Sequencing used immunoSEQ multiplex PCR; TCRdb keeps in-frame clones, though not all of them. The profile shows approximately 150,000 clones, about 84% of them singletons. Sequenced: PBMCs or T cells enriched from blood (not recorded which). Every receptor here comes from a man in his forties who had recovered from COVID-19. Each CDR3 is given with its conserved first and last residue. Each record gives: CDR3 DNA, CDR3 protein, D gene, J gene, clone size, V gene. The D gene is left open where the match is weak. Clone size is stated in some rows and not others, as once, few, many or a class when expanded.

TGTGCCAGCTCACCCAGCGTGGACAGGGGGCATTCACCCCTCCACTTT	CASSPSVDRGHSPLHF	TRBD1	TRBJ1-6	few	TRBV18
TGTGCCTGGAGGCGAAACTCCAGGGTTCCTGGCTACACCTTC	CAWRRNSRVPGYTF	.	TRBJ1-2	.	TRBV30
TGTGCCAGCACCCAGGAGGGGGCCACCGGGGAGCTGTTTTTT	CASTQEGATGELFF	.	TRBJ2-2	.	TRBV6-5
TGTGCCTGGAGCGACGGACTAGCCTATGGCTACACCTTC	CAWSDGLAYGYTF	.	TRBJ1-2	.	TRBV30
TGTGCCAGCGGTAGCGGGGGGGACAATGAGCAGTTCTTC	CASGSGGDNEQFF	TRBD2	TRBJ2-1	.	TRBV2
TGTGCCAGTAGCAACCTAGCGGGGGGCTACAGTGAGCAGTTCTTC	CASSNLAGGYSEQFF	TRBD2	TRBJ2-1	.	TRBV19
TGTGCCAGCAGCCAAGCCCACGGGACAGTTTTCCAAGAGACCCAGTACTTC	CASSQAHGTVFQETQYF	TRBD1	TRBJ2-5	.	TRBV4-2
TGTGCCTGGAGTGATACAGGGAATCTCTATGGCTACACCTTC	CAWSDTGNLYGYTF	.	TRBJ1-2	.	TRBV30
TGTGCCAGCAGCGTAGTCGTTACACCAAACACTGAAGCTTTCTTT	CASSVVVTPNTEAFF	.	TRBJ1-1	.	TRBV9
TGCAGCGTTGATCGACAGGGTTATGGCTACACCTTC	CSVDRQGYGYTF	TRBD1	TRBJ1-2	.	TRBV29-1
TGTGCCAGTACCATAGCGGGGGGGACTTTCAATGAGCAGTTCTTC	CASTIAGGTFNEQFF	TRBD2	TRBJ2-1	.	TRBV9
TGTGCCAGCAGTTTTGAGGACACAAACACAGATACGCAGTATTTT	CASSFEDTNTDTQYF	.	TRBJ2-3	.	TRBV27
TGTGCCAGTAGTATAATAAGGGGCGATTTGAACAATCAGCCCCAGCATTTT	CASSIIRGDLNNQPQHF	.	TRBJ1-5	.	TRBV19
TGTGCCAGCAGTACTGACAGGGGGGGGTCACCCCTCCACTTT	CASSTDRGGSPLHF	TRBD1	TRBJ1-6	.	TRBV6-5
TGCGCCAGTAAGATTAGCGGGGGCGACCAAGAGACCCAGTACTTC	CASKISGGDQETQYF	TRBD2	TRBJ2-5	.	TRBV5-1
TGTGCCAGCAGTGAAGAAGGTCCGGGACAGGGCGGCAACGAGCAGTACTTC	CASSEEGPGQGGNEQYF	TRBD1	TRBJ2-7	few	TRBV2
TGTGCCAGCAGCTCACCGTCCGGGACAGACAATCAGCCCCAGCATTTT	CASSSPSGTDNQPQHF	TRBD1	TRBJ1-5	.	TRBV7-8
TGCGCCAGCAGCCAAACCACCACTAGCACAGATACGCAGTATTTT	CASSQTTTSTDTQYF	.	TRBJ2-3	once	TRBV5-1
TGTGCCAGCAGGCAACCCAGGGGCTACACCTTC	CASRQPRGYTF	.	TRBJ1-2	many	TRBV6-5
TGTGCCAGCAGCCCTGGAAACAGGGGGCGGACTGAAGCTTTCTTT	CASSPGNRGRTEAFF	TRBD1	TRBJ1-1	.	TRBV5-4
TGTGCCAGCAGTGTACAGCCAGCCTACGAGCAGTACTTC	CASSVQPAYEQYF	.	TRBJ2-7	.	TRBV2
TGTGCCAGCAGCGTAGCTCAGCGGGGAGTACTCACAGATACGCAGTATTTT	CASSVAQRGVLTDTQYF	TRBD2	TRBJ2-3	.	TRBV9
TGTGCCATCAGTGGCCCCCTTAGCGTGAGCTCCTACAATGAGCAGTTCTTC	CAISGPLSVSSYNEQFF	.	TRBJ2-1	.	TRBV10-3
TGTGCCAGCAGGGCCGCGAAGACAGTTGAAGCTTTCTTT	CASRAAKTVEAFF	.	TRBJ1-1	once	TRBV12-3/TRBV12-4
TGTGCCTGGAGTGAGGGACAGGGCTATGGCTACACCTTC	CAWSEGQGYGYTF	TRBD1	TRBJ1-2	.	TRBV30
TGTGCCAGCACCCGGGGGGGGCTGTACAATGAGCAGTTCTTC	CASTRGGLYNEQFF	TRBD2	TRBJ2-1	few	TRBV7-3
TGTGCCAGCAGCTTATATGCGGGGGAGGTCGGTACGCAGTATTTT	CASSLYAGEVGTQYF	TRBD2	TRBJ2-3	many	TRBV7-2
TGTGCCTGGAGTGTAATACAGGGAGGGGAGACCCAGTACTTC	CAWSVIQGGETQYF	.	TRBJ2-5	.	TRBV30
TGTGCCAGCAGGGTACCTACAGGGCTTACTGAAGCTTTCTTT	CASRVPTGLTEAFF	.	TRBJ1-1	.	TRBV6-8
TGTGCCAGCAGCTTAGAACAGGGGGTAAAGAACACTGAAGCTTTCTTT	CASSLEQGVKNTEAFF	TRBD1	TRBJ1-1	.	TRBV7-6
TGTGCCAGCTCCCAGCCACTGGGACAGGGGCCCCTCGAGCAGTACTTC	CASSQPLGQGPLEQYF	TRBD1	TRBJ2-7	.	TRBV5-4
TGTGCCAGCAGCGGGAAGGACAGGGGCTATGGCTACACCTTC	CASSGKDRGYGYTF	TRBD1	TRBJ1-2	.	TRBV9
TGTGCCAGCCTGAGTTTCACGGGGGGCTCCACAGATACGCAGTATTTT	CASLSFTGGSTDTQYF	.	TRBJ2-3	once	TRBV21-1
TGTGCCAGCAGCTTAAGCACAGGATTTGGTACAGATACGCAGTATTTT	CASSLSTGFGTDTQYF	.	TRBJ2-3	.	TRBV13
TGTGCCAGCAGCTTGGTCAGGGGTGGGGGCTACACCTTC	CASSLVRGGGYTF	.	TRBJ1-2	.	TRBV5-8
TGTGCCAGCTCACCAGGACAGGGTAATTCACCCCTCCACTTT	CASSPGQGNSPLHF	TRBD1	TRBJ1-6	.	TRBV18
TGTGCCACCAGCTCGGAGAGGGATTTCGGGGAGCTGTTTTTT	CATSSERDFGELFF	.	TRBJ2-2	.	TRBV15
TGTGCCTGGAGTGTAGGAAACGGAGATGGCTACACCTTC	CAWSVGNGDGYTF	.	TRBJ1-2	.	TRBV30
TGTGCCTGGGACCCGGGATATAATTCACCCCTCCACTTT	CAWDPGYNSPLHF	.	TRBJ1-6	.	TRBV30
TGTGCCAGCAGTTACAGCGGGACAGGGCCCTACGAGCAGTACTTC	CASSYSGTGPYEQYF	TRBD1	TRBJ2-7	.	TRBV6-5
TGTGCCAGCAGGGAACAGGGGAGTGGCAATCAGCCCCAGCATTTT	CASREQGSGNQPQHF	TRBD1	TRBJ1-5	.	TRBV2
TGTGCCTGGAGTGAGGGACAGGGCGCGCACAATGAGCAGTTCTTC	CAWSEGQGAHNEQFF	TRBD1	TRBJ2-1	.	TRBV30
TGCGCCAGCAGCCTGGGCGCGGGGGACCGGGAGACCCAGTACTTC	CASSLGAGDRETQYF	TRBD2	TRBJ2-5	.	TRBV5-1
TGCGCCAGCAGCCAGATGCCCGACAGCCGCTATGGCTACACCTTC	CASSQMPDSRYGYTF	.	TRBJ1-2	.	TRBV4-1
TGTGCCAGCAGCTGGGGGGTCCTCTCTGGGGCCAACGTCCTGACTTTC	CASSWGVLSGANVLTF	.	TRBJ2-6	few	TRBV2
TGTGCCAGCAGTTACTCCCCTAGCGGGGTCACAGATACGCAGTATTTT	CASSYSPSGVTDTQYF	TRBD2	TRBJ2-3	.	TRBV6-5
TGTGCCAGCAGCGTGGGCGCCAGCTCCTACAATGAGCAGTTCTTC	CASSVGASSYNEQFF	.	TRBJ2-1	.	TRBV9
TGTGCCAGCAGCGGTAGCGGGGGGGACAGCACAGATACGCAGTATTTT	CASSGSGGDSTDTQYF	TRBD2	TRBJ2-3	.	TRBV9
TGTGCCAGCAGCGTAGCCGTAGCGGGGGGAGGCGAGACCCAGTACTTC	CASSVAVAGGGETQYF	TRBD2	TRBJ2-5	.	TRBV9